This T cell receptor beta chain was documented in a study of Ad26.COV2.S vaccination and SARS-CoV-2 variants. On the study more broadly: The COV1001 Ad26.COV2.S trial arm included the donor.

Trimming took off 6 bases at V and 3 bases at J, with 16 bases between the two ends. The CDR3 contains 15 residues. The V gene's germline CDR1 is KGHSH and CDR2 LQKENI. As for treatment: roughly 20 received Ad26.COV2.S at low or high dose, single or two shots; roughly 5 received placebo; per-sample allocation not given. Each sample was drawn 63 days after the first injection (of vaccine or placebo). Clones were read by immunoSEQ multiplex PCR, and TCRdb kept only the in-frame ones, dropping some. The sample has roughly 700,000 clones, roughly 90% seen once. This chain uses TRBV18 with TRBJ2-3; D is perhaps TRBD1 (5 bases). The clonotype originates from a person between 18 and 60 years old who received the Ad26.COV2.S COVID-19 vaccine or a placebo. The input for sequencing was peripheral blood, taken in a trial of Ad26.COV2.S vaccine versus placebo. The CDR3 spells CASSPGAQETDTQYF. CDR3 in DNA: TGTGCCAGCTCCCCTGGGGCTCAGGAAACAGATACGCAGTATTTT.